This TCR beta chain originates from a study of Ad26.COV2.S vaccination and SARS-CoV-2 variants. About the study: Once or twice, 56 days apart, Ad26.COV2.S was delivered intramuscularly. Findings and limits, study-wide: Once vaccination had occurred, spike-specific CD8+ and CD4+ T cell responses reportedly showed substantial breadth.

Some clones are missing from TCRdb's copy, which holds only in-frame ones; the method was immunoSEQ multiplex PCR. The top ten hold around 4.5% of the sample, which has about 350,000 clones, around 89% seen once. The CDR3 runs to 14 residues. Looked up from germline, CDR1 is SGHDN and CDR2 is FVKESK. The ends lost 3 bases at V and 17 bases at J; junction bases unmatched: 11. Remarks on this clone: Its antigen remains unidentified.

Stated treatment: over 15 received Ad26.COV2.S at low or high dose, single or two shots; about 5 received placebo; per-sample allocation not given. Samples came from day 63 after the first vaccine or placebo injection. This specimen was peripheral blood, taken in a trial of Ad26.COV2.S vaccine versus placebo. This rearrangement joins TRBV14 to TRBJ1-6; 9 bases are a match to TRBD1. This clonotype was obtained from a person aged 18-65 years who received the Ad26.COV2.S COVID-19 vaccine or a placebo. CDR3 bases: TGTGCCAGCAGCCACCCGGGACAGGGAGGTGCAGTCCACTTT. Its translation: CASSHPGQGGAVHF.